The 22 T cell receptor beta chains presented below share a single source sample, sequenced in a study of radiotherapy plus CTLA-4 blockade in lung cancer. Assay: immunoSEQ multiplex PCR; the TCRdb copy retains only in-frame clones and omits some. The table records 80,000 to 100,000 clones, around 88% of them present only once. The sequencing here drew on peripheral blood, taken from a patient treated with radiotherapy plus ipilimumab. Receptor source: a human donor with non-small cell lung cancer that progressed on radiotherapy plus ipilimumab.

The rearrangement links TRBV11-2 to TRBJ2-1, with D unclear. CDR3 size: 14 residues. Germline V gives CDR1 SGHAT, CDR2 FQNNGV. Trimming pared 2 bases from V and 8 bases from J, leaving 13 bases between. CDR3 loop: CASSLYGSPDEQFF. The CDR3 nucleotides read TGTGCCAGCAGCTTATACGGCAGTCCGGATGAGCAGTTCTTC.

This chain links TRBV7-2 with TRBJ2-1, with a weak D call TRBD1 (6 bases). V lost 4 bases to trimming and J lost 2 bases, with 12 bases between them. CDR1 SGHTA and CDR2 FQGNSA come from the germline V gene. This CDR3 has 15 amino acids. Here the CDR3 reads CASSSTGTTYNEQFF. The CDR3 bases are TGTGCCAGCAGCTCGACCGGGACAACCTACAATGAGCAGTTCTTC.

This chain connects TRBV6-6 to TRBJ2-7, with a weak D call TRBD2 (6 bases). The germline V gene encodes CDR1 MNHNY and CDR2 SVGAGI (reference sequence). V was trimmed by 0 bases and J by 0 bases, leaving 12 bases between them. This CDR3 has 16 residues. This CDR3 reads CASSYSTSQSSYEQYF. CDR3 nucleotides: TGTGCCAGCAGTTACTCCACTAGCCAAAGCTCCTACGAGCAGTACTTC.

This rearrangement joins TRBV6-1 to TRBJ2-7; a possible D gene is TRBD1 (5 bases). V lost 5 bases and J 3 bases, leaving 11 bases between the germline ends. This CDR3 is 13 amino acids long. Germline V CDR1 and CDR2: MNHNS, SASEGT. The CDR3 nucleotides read TGTGCCAGCAGTTTGACAGAAATCTACGAGCAGTACTTC. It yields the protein CASSLTEIYEQYF.

Here the CDR3 reads CASSLDRTYNEQFF. CDR3 DNA: TGTGCCAGCAGTTTAGACAGGACCTACAATGAGCAGTTCTTC. The chain employs TRBV27 and TRBJ2-1, with D perhaps matching TRBD1 (6 bases). CDR1 and CDR2 (germline): MNHEY, SMNVEV (reference sequence). The CDR3 loop spans 14 amino acids. V was clipped by 2 bases and J by 2 bases, with 7 bases between them.

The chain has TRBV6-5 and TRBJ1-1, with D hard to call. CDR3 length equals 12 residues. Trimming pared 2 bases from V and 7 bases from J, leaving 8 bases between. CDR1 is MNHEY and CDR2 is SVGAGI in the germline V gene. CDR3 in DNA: TGTGCCAGCAGTTACCCCGGAGATGAAGCTTTCTTT. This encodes CASSYPGDEAFF.

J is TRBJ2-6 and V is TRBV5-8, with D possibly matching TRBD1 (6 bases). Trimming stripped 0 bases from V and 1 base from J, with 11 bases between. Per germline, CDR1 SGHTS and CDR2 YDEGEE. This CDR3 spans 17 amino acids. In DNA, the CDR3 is TGTGCCAGCAGCTTGGACAGGGTCGGGTCTGGGGCCAACGTCCTGACTTTC. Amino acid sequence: CASSLDRVGSGANVLTF.

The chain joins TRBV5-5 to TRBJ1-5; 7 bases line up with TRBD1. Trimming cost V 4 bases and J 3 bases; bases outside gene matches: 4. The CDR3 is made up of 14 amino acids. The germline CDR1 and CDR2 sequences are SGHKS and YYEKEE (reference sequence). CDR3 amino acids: CASSLTGFNQPQHF. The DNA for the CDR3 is TGTGCCAGCAGCCTGACAGGGTTCAATCAGCCCCAGCATTTT.

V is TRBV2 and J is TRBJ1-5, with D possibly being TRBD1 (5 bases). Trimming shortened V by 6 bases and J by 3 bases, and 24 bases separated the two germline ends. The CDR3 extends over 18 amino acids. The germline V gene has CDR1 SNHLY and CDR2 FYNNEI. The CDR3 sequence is CASRGKTRTCIINQPQHF. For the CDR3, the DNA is TGTGCCAGCAGGGGAAAGACCCGGACATGTATAATCAATCAGCCCCAGCATTTT.

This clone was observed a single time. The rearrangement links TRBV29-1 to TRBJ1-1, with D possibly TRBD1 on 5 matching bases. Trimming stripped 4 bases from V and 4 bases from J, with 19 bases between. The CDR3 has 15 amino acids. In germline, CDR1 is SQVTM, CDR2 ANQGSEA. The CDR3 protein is CSVVYASLRGTEAFF. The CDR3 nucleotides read TGCAGCGTTGTCTACGCCTCGCTGAGGGGCACTGAAGCTTTCTTT.

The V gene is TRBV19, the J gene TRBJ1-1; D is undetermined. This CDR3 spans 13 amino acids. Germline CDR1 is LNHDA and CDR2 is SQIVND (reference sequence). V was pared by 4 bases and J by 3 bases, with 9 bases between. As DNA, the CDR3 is TGTGCCAGTAGTACTAGTAGCTACACTGAAGCTTTCTTT. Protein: CASSTSSYTEAFF.

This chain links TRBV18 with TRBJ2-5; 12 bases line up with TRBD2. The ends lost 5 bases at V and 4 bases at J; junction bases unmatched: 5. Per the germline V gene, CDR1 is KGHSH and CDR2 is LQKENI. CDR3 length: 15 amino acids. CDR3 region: CASSNPGLAGETQYF. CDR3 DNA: TGTGCCAGCTCAAATCCGGGACTAGCGGGAGAGACCCAGTACTTC.

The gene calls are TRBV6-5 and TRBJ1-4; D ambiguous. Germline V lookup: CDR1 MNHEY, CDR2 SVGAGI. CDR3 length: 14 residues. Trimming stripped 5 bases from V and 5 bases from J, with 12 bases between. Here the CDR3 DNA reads TGTGCCAGCAGTGAGGATGGGTCAAATGAAAAACTGTTTTTT. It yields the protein CASSEDGSNEKLFF.

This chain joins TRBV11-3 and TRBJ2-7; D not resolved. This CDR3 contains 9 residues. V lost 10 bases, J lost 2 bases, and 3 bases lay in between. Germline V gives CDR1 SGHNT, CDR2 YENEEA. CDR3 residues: CATPYEQYF. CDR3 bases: TGTGCCACTCCCTACGAGCAGTACTTC.

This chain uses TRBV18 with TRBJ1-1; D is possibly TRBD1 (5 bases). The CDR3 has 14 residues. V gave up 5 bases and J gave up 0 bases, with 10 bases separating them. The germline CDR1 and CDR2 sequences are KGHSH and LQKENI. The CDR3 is CASSLGVVNTEAFF. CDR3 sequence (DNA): TGTGCCAGCTCATTGGGGGTGGTGAACACTGAAGCTTTCTTT. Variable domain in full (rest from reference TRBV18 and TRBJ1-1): NAGVMQNPRHLVRRRGQEARLRCSPMKGHSHVYWYRQLPEEGLKFMVYLQKENIIDESGMPKERFSAEFPKEGPSILRIQQVVRGDSAAYFCASSLGVVNTEAFFGQGTRLTVV.

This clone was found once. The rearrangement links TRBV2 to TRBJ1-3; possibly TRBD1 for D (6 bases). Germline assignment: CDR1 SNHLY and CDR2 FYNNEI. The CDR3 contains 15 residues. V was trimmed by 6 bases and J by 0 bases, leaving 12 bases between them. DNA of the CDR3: TGTGCCAGCAGACCGACAGGAAGCTCTGGAAACACCATATATTTT. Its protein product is CASRPTGSSGNTIYF.

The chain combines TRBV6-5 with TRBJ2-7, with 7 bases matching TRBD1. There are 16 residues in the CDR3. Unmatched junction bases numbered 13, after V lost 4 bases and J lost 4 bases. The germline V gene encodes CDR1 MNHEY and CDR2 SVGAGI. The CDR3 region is CASSLRPPGQQYEQYF. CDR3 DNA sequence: TGTGCCAGCAGTTTACGCCCGCCGGGACAGCAATACGAGCAGTACTTC.

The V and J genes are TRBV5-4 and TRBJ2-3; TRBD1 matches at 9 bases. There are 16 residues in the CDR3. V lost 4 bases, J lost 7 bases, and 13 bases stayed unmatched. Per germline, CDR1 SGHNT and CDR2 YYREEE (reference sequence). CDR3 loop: CASSNDRGSGAHTQYF. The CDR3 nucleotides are TGTGCCAGCAGCAATGACAGGGGGAGCGGGGCGCATACGCAGTATTTT.

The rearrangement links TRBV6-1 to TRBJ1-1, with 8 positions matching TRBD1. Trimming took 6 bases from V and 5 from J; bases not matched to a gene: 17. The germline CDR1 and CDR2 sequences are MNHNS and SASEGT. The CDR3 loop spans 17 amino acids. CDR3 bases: TGTGCCAGCAGAGAAAACAGGGGGACGGTTTGGTATACTGAAGCTTTCTTT. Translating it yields CASRENRGTVWYTEAFF.

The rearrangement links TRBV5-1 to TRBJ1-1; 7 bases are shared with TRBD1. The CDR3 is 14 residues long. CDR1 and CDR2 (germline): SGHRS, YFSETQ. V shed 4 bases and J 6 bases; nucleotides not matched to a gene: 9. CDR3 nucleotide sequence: TGCGCCAGCAGCCACGGGACAGCGATTTCTGAAGCTTTCTTT. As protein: CASSHGTAISEAFF.

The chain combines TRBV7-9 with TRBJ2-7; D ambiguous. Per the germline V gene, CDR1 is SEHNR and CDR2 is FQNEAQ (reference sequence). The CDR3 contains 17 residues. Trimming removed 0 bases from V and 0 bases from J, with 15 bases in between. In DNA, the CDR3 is TGTGCCAGCAGCTTAGCGCAGTTCTCCAGTTACTCCTACGAGCAGTACTTC. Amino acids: CASSLAQFSSYSYEQYF.

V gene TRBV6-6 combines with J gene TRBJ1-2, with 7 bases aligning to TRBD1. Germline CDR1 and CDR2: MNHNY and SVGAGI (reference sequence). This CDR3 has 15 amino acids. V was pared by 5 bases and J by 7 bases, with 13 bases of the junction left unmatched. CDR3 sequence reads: CASSERDSPPSGYTF. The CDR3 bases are TGTGCCAGCAGTGAGCGGGACAGTCCCCCGAGTGGCTACACCTTC.